These T cell receptor beta chains were read from a single sample in a study of T cells in Graves' hyperthyroidism and ophthalmopathy. MiXCR, applied by TCRdb to the multiplex PCR reads, yields one record per CDR3 protein. The top ten clones hold under 30% of a sample with 300,000 to 500,000 distinct CDR3 sequences, around 15% of them seen once. The sample taken for sequencing was blood. The receptors stem from a man aged 45-60 years with Graves' ophthalmopathy. Each CDR3 is given with its conserved first and last residue.

j_call v_call cdr3_aa
TRBJ2-6 TRBV5-1 CASTPRTGLSGANVLTF
TRBJ2-2 TRBV28 CATTTGLAGTGELFF
TRBJ2-1 TRBV10-3 CAISPRGGRTNEQFF
TRBJ2-2 TRBV27 CASSLLSAASGRAGGELFF
TRBJ2-1 TRBV7-8 CASSPDLSGEWSEQFF
TRBJ2-3 TRBV7-6 CASSQRTSGPAVDTQYF
TRBJ2-6 TRBV7-9 CASSSGQAGANVLTF
TRBJ2-7 TRBV19 CASSMTSSAPYEQYF
TRBJ2-7 TRBV5-5 CASSLVRVPYEQYF
TRBJ1-6 TRBV12-3/TRBV12-4 CASSLLGNSPLHF
TRBJ2-1 TRBV5-1 CASSLEGESSYNEQFF
TRBJ1-5 TRBV12-3/TRBV12-4 CASSLVQGYSNQPQHF
TRBJ1-3 TRBV29-1 CSVEDPSGNTIYF
TRBJ1-2 TRBV20-1 CSARSAGRGYTF
TRBJ2-7 TRBV6-9 CASSLLQGVRGGQYF
TRBJ2-3 TRBV7-7 CASSSYSSDTQYF
TRBJ2-1 TRBV12-5 CASGLVKALAGDYEQFF
TRBJ2-7 TRBV7-9 CASSLAEGLSYEQYF
TRBJ2-5 TRBV3-1 CASSQSRAGTYF
TRBJ2-3 TRBV27 CASSSDSTDTQYF
TRBJ2-4 TRBV19 CASSDRTSGLAKNIQYF
TRBJ2-3 TRBV11-2 CASSFTSATDTQYF
TRBJ1-1 TRBV20-1 CSATGTAMNTEAFF
TRBJ2-2 TRBV20-1 CSAERGPNTGELFF
TRBJ2-7 TRBV7-8 CASSQNIGTSGSYEQYF
TRBJ2-7 TRBV30 CAWSVQSGSYEQYF
TRBJ1-5 TRBV2 CASSEGLNQPQHF
TRBJ1-5 TRBV4-1 CASSPTPGNQPQHF
TRBJ1-1 TRBV30 CAWCKVRTLEAFF
TRBJ2-2 TRBV9 CASSERGLAGGGTGELFF
TRBJ1-5 TRBV6-1 CASSAPYAFNQPQHF
TRBJ2-7 TRBV28 CASSVRDRVNYEQYF
TRBJ2-7 TRBV20-1 CSARLSPGRNSYEQYF
TRBJ1-3 TRBV6-1 CASSHPGATGNTIYF
TRBJ2-1 TRBV9 CASSGGASSYNEQFF
TRBJ2-3 TRBV2 CASRLGGTDTQYF
TRBJ2-2 TRBV12-3/TRBV12-4 CASSPALSGELFF
TRBJ2-5 TRBV2 CASSEGGGLETQYF
TRBJ1-1 TRBV27 CASSPWDRVPEAFF
TRBJ1-1 TRBV6-5 CASSYFGGIMNTEAFF
TRBJ2-1 TRBV3-1 CASRLSGREWDEQFF
TRBJ2-1 TRBV5-1 CASSLRGDGRNEQFF
TRBJ2-3 TRBV28 CASSLFGLELKYF
TRBJ1-1 TRBV9 CASSPGILMNTEAFF
TRBJ2-6 TRBV19 CASSSQAGRSSGANVLTF
TRBJ2-7 TRBV4-1 CASSQRWGLAGAIPNEQYF
TRBJ2-7 TRBV19 CASTQTSGSYEQYF
TRBJ1-2 TRBV29-1 CSVRGTYGYTF
TRBJ1-2 TRBV6-1 CASSSTGVYGYTF
TRBJ2-1 TRBV7-3 CASRRGTSGSGEQFF
TRBJ2-1 TRBV20-1 CSAASGSRDEQFF
TRBJ2-4 TRBV7-9 CASSLIGGWHQYF